This T cell receptor beta chain appears in the sequencing data of a study of read filtering for tumor transcriptome and immune sequencing. Overall study context: R-ISS stage counts were eight or nine for I, about 17 for II, more than 5 for III. General observations from the study: Approximately 82% of IR-seq clonotypes had a single read, yet these held about 3.5% of reads. Correlation between methods rose after single-read clonotypes were removed.

The CDR3 contains 15 residues. Losses at the gene ends were 4 bases for V and 1 base for J; bases not matched to a gene: 2. Germline lookup yields CDR1 SEHNR and CDR2 FQNEAQ (reference sequence). This library used roughly 370 ng RNA and molecular barcoded adaptors spanning alpha/delta and beta/gamma chains. Each CDR3 protein is one row after TCRdb ran MiXCR on the reads. The sample gives 100,000 to 150,000 distinct CDR3 sequences, roughly 13% of which show up once; about 8.6% is in the top ten. This clonotype showed up many times. What it binds is unknown. Sampling of bone marrow took place during active disease in every patient.

Sequencing used a population of CD138-negative cells sorted from bone marrow. This TCR derives from a donor at least 40 years old with multiple myeloma. The rearrangement links TRBV7-9 to TRBJ2-5; TRBD1 agrees at 11 bases. The CDR3 nucleotides are TGTGCCAGCAGCTCGGACAGGGGGCTCCAAGAGACCCAGTACTTC. Translating it yields CASSSDRGLQETQYF.